The T cell receptor (beta chain) under discussion was sequenced for a study of cytomegalovirus exposure and HLA in healthy donors. General observations from the study: The investigators catalogued under 200 TCR beta chains as cytomegalovirus-associated. A link between a missense DCLRE1C variant and TCR beta V- and J-gene trimming emerged from a later analysis.

With 60 Vbeta and 13 Jbeta primers, the PCR was carried out. The repertoire was sequenced with immunoSEQ multiplex PCR; TCRdb's copy has only in-frame clones and lacks some. The data contain 150,000 to 200,000 clones, around 80% of them singletons. A remark on this clone: Its antigen is currently unknown.

V lost 2 bases and J lost 14; bases outside the gene matches: 8. Germline-derived CDR1 and CDR2 are SGDLS and YYNGEE. CDR3 length: 13 residues. Healthy bone marrow donors formed the donor group. The sequence was collected from a young man in good health and CMV-seronegative. The material sequenced was PBMCs. The chain employs TRBV9 and TRBJ2-3; 10 positions agree with TRBD2. The CDR3 protein is CASSVQASGSRYF. CDR3 DNA: TGTGCCAGCAGCGTCCAGGCTAGCGGGAGCCGGTATTTT.